These 17 T cell receptor beta chains were all obtained from the same sample, sequenced in a study of T-cell reconstitution after alpha-beta-depleted transplantation in children. For TCRbeta, the library was prepared with unique molecular identifiers. TCRdb recomputed calls from the PCR reads with MiXCR, one row per CDR3 protein. The sample lists around 94,000 distinct CDR3 sequences; around 6.1% were seen once. Material: PBMCs, mostly from graft donor cells, obtained 60 days after TCRalphabeta/CD19-depleted stem cell transplant. The receptor set was obtained from a female patient aged 2-9 years who had a stem cell transplant for Fanconi anemia, so the T cells may come from the graft donor.

This clonotype occurred many times. V is TRBV21-1 and J is TRBJ2-2; the D call in the table, TRBD1, was not verified against the DNA. TRBV21-1 is annotated as a pseudogene. This CDR3 has 14 amino acids. CDR3 coding DNA: TGTGCTCGGGGACGGTCGAACGACACCGGGGAGCTGTTTTTT. Protein: CARGRSNDTGELFF.

Ten or more counts support this clonotype. The rearrangement uses TRBV29-1 and TRBJ2-3; TRBD1 is a possible D gene (6 bases). The CDR3 is 14 residues long. Germline assignment: CDR1 SQVTM and CDR2 ANQGSEA. V lost 6 bases to trimming and J lost 2 bases, with 15 bases between them. In nucleotides, the CDR3 is TGCAGCGTCGGAACAGGGTTTACCACAGATACGCAGTATTTT. It specifies CSVGTGFTTDTQYF.

Regarding this clonotype: Being one base from a much bigger clone, this may be a read error. This CDR3 is missing its conserved last phenylalanine or tryptophan, likely due to a read error. The V call is TRBV29-1, the J call TRBJ1-1; D is ambiguous. Trimming shortened V by 4 bases and J by 1 base, and 7 bases separated the two germline ends. This CDR3 spans 12 amino acids. Germline-derived CDR1 and CDR2 are SQVTM and ANQGSEA. DNA for the CDR3: TGCAGCGTTGTGTTAAGGAACACTGAAGCTTTCTAT. Residues: CSVVLRNTEAFY.

This clonotype was detected many times. The DNA is omitted, as the CDR3 cannot be located on it reliably, and the CDR3 follows TCRdb's listing. This rearrangement joins TRBV6-1 to TRBJ2-7; TRBD2, as called in the table, went unchecked against the DNA. CDR1 and CDR2 (germline): MNHNS, SASEGT. The CDR3 has 11 residues if both end residues are counted. This CDR3 is CASSVASGTAF.

This chain uses TRBV29-1 with TRBJ1-1; 8 nucleotides line up with TRBD1. The CDR3 is 13 amino acids. Germline values: CDR1 SQVTM, CDR2 ANQGSEA. After removal of 6 bases from V and 0 bases from J, the junction contained 3 bases not matched to a gene. In nucleotides, the CDR3 is TGCAGCGTGACGGGACAGGTGAACACTGAAGCTTTCTTT. As protein: CSVTGQVNTEAFF.

This clonotype was observed many times. The gene calls are TRBV7-2 and TRBJ2-1, with D possibly matching TRBD2 (6 bases). Trimming stripped 1 base from V and 4 bases from J, with 17 bases between. This CDR3 is built from 17 residues. Per the germline V gene, CDR1 is SGHTA and CDR2 is FQGNSA. The CDR3: CASSLVPLAPAYNEQFF. The CDR3 bases are TGTGCCAGCAGCTTAGTACCGCTAGCGCCCGCTTACAATGAGCAGTTCTTC.

This clonotype was recorded at least ten times. DNA for the CDR3: TGCGCCAGCAGCTTGGTCCGGGACAGGGGCACTGAAGCTTTCTTT. Translated: CASSLVRDRGTEAFF. The genes are TRBV5-1 and TRBJ1-1, with 10 bases that match TRBD1. The CDR3 sequence is 15 residues long. Germline V CDR1 and CDR2: SGHRS, YFSETQ. J gave up 4 bases and V 0 bases, and 3 bases lay outside the gene matches.

The chain is built from TRBV12-3 or TRBV12-4 and TRBJ2-7; D not resolved. The CDR3 has 12 amino acids. V was cut by 5 bases and J by 3 bases, with 8 bases left in between. The CDR3, as DNA: TGTGCCAGCAGTCGGGCCGACTACGAGCAGTACTTC. This encodes CASSRADYEQYF.

This clonotype was detected ten times or more. The V call is TRBV28, the J call TRBJ2-7; D is ambiguous. V was pared by 2 bases and J by 4 bases, with 9 bases between. The CDR3 extends over 13 amino acids. Germline lookup yields CDR1 MDHEN and CDR2 SYDVKM. The chain's CDR3 is CASSLPPHYEQYF. The CDR3 nucleotides read TGTGCCAGCAGTTTACCCCCCCATTACGAGCAGTACTTC.

Ten or more counts support this clonotype. The chain couples TRBV10-3 to TRBJ1-2; TRBD1 aligns across 8 bases. Germline V gene sequence: CDR1 ENHRY, CDR2 SYGVKD. V trimming: 11 bases; J trimming: 7 bases; junction bases outside the gene matches: 12. CDR3 size: 13 residues. For the CDR3, the DNA is TGTGCCTTACAGGGGCAGGGGGCGAGTGGCTACACCTTC. Protein: CALQGQGASGYTF.

This clonotype occurred many times. This chain connects TRBV20-1 to TRBJ2-3; D not resolved. V lost 2 bases to trimming and J lost 0 bases, with 12 bases between them. Germline CDR1 DFQATT, CDR2 SNEGSKA (reference sequence). The CDR3 consists of 15 residues. CDR3 protein: CSARRFGSSTDTQYF. The CDR3 bases are TGCAGTGCTAGACGGTTCGGTTCTAGCACAGATACGCAGTATTTT.

V and J are TRBV6-5 and TRBJ2-7, with 7 bases fitting TRBD1. Germline V lookup: CDR1 MNHEY, CDR2 SVGAGI. The ends lost 6 bases at V and 6 bases at J; junction bases unmatched: 11. This CDR3 has 14 residues. The CDR3 DNA sequence: TGTGCCAGCAGATACGGGACCACAGGGGTCGAGCAGTACTTC. Amino acids: CASRYGTTGVEQYF.

The V gene is TRBV5-6, the J gene TRBJ2-3, with 7 bases aligning to TRBD1. V lost 3 bases to trimming and J lost 2 bases; unmatched junction nucleotides: 9. The CDR3 runs to 16 residues. Germline CDR1 SGHDT, CDR2 YYEEEE. CDR3 sequence: CASSWWSTGTTDTQYF. The DNA of the CDR3 is TGTGCCAGCAGCTGGTGGTCGACAGGGACCACAGATACGCAGTATTTT.

In this sample, this clonotype turned up a few times. The V gene is TRBV27, the J gene TRBJ2-2; D perhaps matches TRBD1 (5 bases). This CDR3 spans 16 amino acids. Trimming took off 5 bases at V and 4 bases at J, with 17 bases between the two ends. Looked up from germline, CDR1 is MNHEY and CDR2 is SMNVEV (reference sequence). CDR3 bases: TGTGCCAGCAGTGCCCACCTTGGGGCGCTCACCGGGGAGCTGTTTTTT. It yields the protein CASSAHLGALTGELFF.

This clonotype has ten or more counts. The chain combines TRBV7-9 with TRBJ2-7, with TRBD2 matching 8 bases. Germline V gene data show CDR1 as SEHNR and CDR2 as FQNEAQ (reference sequence). CDR3 length: 15 amino acids. With V trimmed by 6 bases and J by 3 bases, 10 bases remained unmatched. CDR3 DNA: TGTGCCAGCAGTGCTATGGGACTAGTGAACTACGAGCAGTACTTC. Residues: CASSAMGLVNYEQYF.

The V and J genes are TRBV7-3 and TRBJ2-3, with 9 bases identical to TRBD1. V was pared by 5 bases and J by 6 bases, with 6 bases of the junction left unmatched. This CDR3 has 14 residues. Germline CDR1 SGHTA, CDR2 FQGTGA. The CDR3 DNA sequence: TGTGCCAGCAGCAACAGGGGGCAGGGTGATACGCAGTATTTT. This gives the protein CASSNRGQGDTQYF.

This clonotype has just a few counts. This rearrangement joins TRBV30 to TRBJ2-3, with D perhaps being TRBD1 or TRBD2 (5 bases each). The germline CDR1 and CDR2 sequences are GTSNPN and SVGIG (reference sequence). Trimming cost V 0 bases and J 1 base, with 5 bases left between them. The CDR3 contains 13 residues. CDR3 sequence reads: CAWSVGRTDTQYF. In DNA, the CDR3 is TGTGCCTGGAGTGTGGGACGCACAGATACGCAGTATTTT.